This section outlines one TCR beta chain sequence together with its context. Its matching antigen is unknown. The sample is drawn from a study of CXCR3-negative and CXCR3-positive naive CD8 T cells. UMI labels and 5' RACE were used to prepare the TRB cDNA libraries. TCRdb reworked the 5' RACE reads into one entry per CDR3 protein, no DNA. Its table lists 150,000 or so distinct CDR3 sequences. Findings of the study overall: CXCR3-positive naive cells carried more hydrophobic TRB CDR3s than CXCR3-negative ones.

From germline, CDR1 is LNHNV and CDR2 YYDKDF (reference sequence). The CDR3 has 14 amino acids. This receptor was taken from a human donor in good health. Some clones in this sample may be carry-over from other donors' samples. V gene TRBV15 combines with J gene TRBJ2-1; absent DNA, TCRdb's TRBD1 call cannot be checked. Specimen: naive CXCR3+ CD8+ T cells from blood. Subset meaning: CD45RO-CCR7+CD27+CD95- naive CD8+ T cells expressing CXCR3 (TNR3+). The CDR3: CATSRGAGGDEQFF. The full variable domain, completed using reference TRBV15 and TRBJ2-1, is DAMVIQNPRYQVTQFGKPVTLSCSQTLNHNVMYWYQQKSSQAPKLLFHYYDKDFNNEADTPDNFQSRRPNTSFCFLDIRSPGLGDTAMYLCATSRGAGGDEQFFGPGTRLTVL.